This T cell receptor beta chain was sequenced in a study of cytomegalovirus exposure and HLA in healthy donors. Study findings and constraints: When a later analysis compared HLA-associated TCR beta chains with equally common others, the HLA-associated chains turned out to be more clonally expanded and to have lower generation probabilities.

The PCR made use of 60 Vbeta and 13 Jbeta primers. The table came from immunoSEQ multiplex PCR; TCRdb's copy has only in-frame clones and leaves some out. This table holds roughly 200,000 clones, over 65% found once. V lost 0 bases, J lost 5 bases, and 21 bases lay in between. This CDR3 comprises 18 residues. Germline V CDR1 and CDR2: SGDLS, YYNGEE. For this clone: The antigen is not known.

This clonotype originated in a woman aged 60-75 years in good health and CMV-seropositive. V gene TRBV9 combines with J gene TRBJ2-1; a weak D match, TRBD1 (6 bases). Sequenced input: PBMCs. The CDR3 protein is CASSVGGTGQAKNNEQFF. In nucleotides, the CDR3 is TGTGCCAGCAGCGTAGGAGGAACGGGACAAGCAAAAAACAATGAGCAGTTCTTC. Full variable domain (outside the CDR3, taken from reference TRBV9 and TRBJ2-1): DSGVTQTPKHLITATGQRVTLRCSPRSGDLSVYWYQQSLDQGLQFLIQYYNGEERAKGNILERFSAQQFPDLHSELNLSSLELGDSALYFCASSVGGTGQAKNNEQFFGPGTRLTVL.